This TCR beta chain was obtained from a study of human T cells and chemical hapten exposure (dated by TCRdb to about 2021). With regard to the full study: For sensitization, 2% DPC in acetone was applied to a roughly 2 cm by roughly 2 cm area of upper inner arm skin. Throughout the study period of about 23 weeks, patients also received therapeutic DPC doses to the scalp every week. Patch testing was performed on the upper back with Finn chambers containing 0.01% DPC, and the patch tests were scored after 6 days according to International Contact Dermatitis Research Group standards. The mostly female patient cohort included alopecia areata with under or over 50% scalp involvement, alopecia totalis and alopecia universalis. Libraries were combined into a pool for sequencing, and differences in TCR yield between samples came mainly from small differences in library volumes within the pool. In alopecia patients, the study followed how the peripheral blood TCR repertoire changed in vivo over primary and secondary sensitization to diphenylcyclopropenone (DPC), a hapten. Blood was sampled from patients pre-sensitization (week 0) and at 2, 6 and about 24 weeks after DPC sensitization. For TCR sequencing, blood came from 25 to 35 alopecia patients at anywhere from one to four time points (pre-sensitization, 2, 6 and 24 weeks). For every blood RNA sample, sequencing covered both the TCR alpha and TCR beta chains. General findings and caveats noted by the study authors: Expanded TCRs formed significantly more large CDR3 similarity clusters than pre-sensitization or healthy control sets, consistent with antigen-driven responses. DPC sensitization did not change the number of TCRs with a frequency above 1 in 1000, and there was no evidence of changes in global repertoire structure. The number of PT1 expanded TCRs positively correlated with patch test score, significant at thresholds 8, 16 and 32 but not 4. Repeated subsampling changed both the strength of the expansion versus patch-test correlation and the threshold at which that correlation became significant. Because every patient had alopecia, a presumed autoimmune disease, the patients' immune response might differ from that of healthy individuals.

In regard to this clonotype: The specificity of this receptor is unknown. No base-level quality is on record; no much larger clone is a single base apart.

Library generation was performed with RACE. For sequencing, a NextSeq 500 was employed. Library preparation attached unique molecular identifiers to individual cDNA molecules for quantitative, reproducible TCR counting. As for how the authors treated the data: The median number of TCRs per sample was over 85,000, ranging from about 20,000 to 750,000. V, J and CDR3 annotation of the TCR reads was carried out using the Decombinator software suite. For PS versus PT1 abundance plots, all samples were subsampled to the same number of TCRs (28,000). TCRs were defined as expanded if absent before sensitization and observed at least eight times at the 2-week time point. The public reads were reprocessed in TCRdb via fastp at Q25 and MiXCR, keeping in-frame beta chains. Records with the same CDR3 protein are collapsed into one entry carrying the most frequent genes and DNA. The V and J calls come from TCRdb's annotation, not from the publication. A total of tens of thousands of distinct CDR3 sequences appear in this sample, roughly a tenth of them only once. The top ten clones comprise 13% to 15% of the sample.

Reading the label with the study, this specimen's time point is: patch test 2, 6 weeks after DPC sensitization. The sample's treatment or condition label, in plain terms: therapeutic diphenylcyclopropenone sensitization with weekly scalp DPC. Unfractionated whole blood was collected in Tempus Blood RNA tubes, and total RNA was extracted from that blood. Blood at each patch-test visit was drawn before the patch test was applied. Eligible patients were aged 18 to 70, diagnosed with alopecia, deemed suitable for DPC therapy, and excluded if pregnant. The CDR3 covers 13 residues, taking in both the cysteine and the phenylalanine. Of the read, only the CDR3 DNA is kept; its 39 bases are in frame from base 1. According to the germline V gene, CDR1 reads LGHNA and CDR2 reads YSLEER. Cut back by 2 bases and 5 bases, the V and J ends lie 9 bases apart.

The sample in question was whole blood, obtained in connection with sensitization to the hapten diphenylcyclopropenone (DPC). The sequence was obtained from a woman under 40 with alopecia areata. Some clones in this sample may be carry-over from other donors' samples. The chain was built from TRBV4-3 and TRBJ1-1; confidence is insufficient to name the D gene. DNA sequence: TGCGCCAGCAGCCAAAGCGCGGGAACTGAAGCTTTCTTT. It specifies CASSQSAGTEAFF.